This T cell receptor (beta chain) was identified in a study of blood T cell repertoires in COVID-19. The overall study: In each case, the material was cDNA or gDNA derived from T cells, B-cell-depleted T cells, or PBMCs.

Trimming removed 4 bases at V and 6 bases at J, with 12 bases between. Germline V CDR1 and CDR2: SGHDN, FVKESK. This CDR3 is 13 amino acids long. The protocol was immunoSEQ multiplex PCR, while the TCRdb copy is restricted to in-frame clones and leaves out a portion. Of hundreds of thousands of clones listed, over 75% were seen once; the top ten hold under 4.5%. The clonotype was recovered from a man aged 25-45 years with acute COVID-19. The sequencing input was PBMCs or T cells enriched from blood (not recorded which). The chain employs TRBV14 and TRBJ1-2, with D perhaps TRBD1 (5 bases). The CDR3 DNA reads as TGTGCCAGCAGCCCCAGGAGGGGCGATGGCTACACCTTC. The encoded protein is CASSPRRGDGYTF.